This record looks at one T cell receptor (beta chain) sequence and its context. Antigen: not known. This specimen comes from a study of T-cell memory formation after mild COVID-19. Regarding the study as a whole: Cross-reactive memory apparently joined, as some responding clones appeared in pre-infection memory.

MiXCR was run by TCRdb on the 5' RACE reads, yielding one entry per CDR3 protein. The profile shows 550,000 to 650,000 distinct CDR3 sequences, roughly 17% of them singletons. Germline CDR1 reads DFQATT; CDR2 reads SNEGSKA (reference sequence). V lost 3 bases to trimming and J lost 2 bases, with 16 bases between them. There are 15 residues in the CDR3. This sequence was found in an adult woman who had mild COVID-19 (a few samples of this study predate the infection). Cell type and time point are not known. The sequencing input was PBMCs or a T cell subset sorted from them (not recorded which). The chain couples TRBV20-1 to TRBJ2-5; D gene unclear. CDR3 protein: CSARGHISPQETQYF. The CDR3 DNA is TGCAGTGCTAGGGGTCATATCTCACCACAAGAGACCCAGTACTTC.